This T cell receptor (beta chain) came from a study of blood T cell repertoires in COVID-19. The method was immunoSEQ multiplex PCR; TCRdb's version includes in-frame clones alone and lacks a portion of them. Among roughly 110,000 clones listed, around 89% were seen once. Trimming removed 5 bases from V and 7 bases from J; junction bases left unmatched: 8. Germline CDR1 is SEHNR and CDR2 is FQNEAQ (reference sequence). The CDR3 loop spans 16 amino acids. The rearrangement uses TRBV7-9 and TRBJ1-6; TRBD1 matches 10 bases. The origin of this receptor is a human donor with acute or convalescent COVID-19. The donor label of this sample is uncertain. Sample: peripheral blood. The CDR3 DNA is TGTGCCAGCAGCGTCCGACAGGGGGCTGGGAATTCACCCCTCCACTTT. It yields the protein CASSVRQGAGNSPLHF.